The 21 T cell receptor beta chains reported below all come from one sample, sequenced in a study of beta chain features in type 1 diabetes listed by TCRdb under 2018. Preparation of the library involved the immunoSEQ multiplex PCR assay. All of the isolated RNA was reverse transcribed with the High Capacity cDNA Reverse Transcription Kit, so expressed TCRB transcripts were sequenced. In TCRdb, the immuneACCESS table is reduced to in-frame sequences with V and J assigned. These tables do not hold every clone; where another copy was compared, an unresolved V gene accounts for under half, and the others remain unexplained. The sample table contains about 150,000 clones; only one count was recorded for 8.5% to 12% of them. Together, the top ten hold approximately 1.3% of the sample. Specimen: naive CD4+ T cells from blood. This sample's cell subset or site label indicates: true naive CD4+ T cells. The receptor source for this set is a man between 18 and 29 years old in good health.

In its sample, this clone was seen a few times. The chain is built from TRBV6-1 and TRBJ2-3; tentatively, D is TRBD2 (6 bases). V shed 5 bases and J shed 4 bases, with 13 bases lying between them. CDR1 is MNHNS, CDR2 SASEGT, per germline. This CDR3 spans 14 amino acids. This CDR3 is CASSLGGGSDTQYF. The CDR3 nucleotides are TGTGCCAGCAGTTTGGGTGGGGGGTCAGATACGCAGTATTTT.

This rearrangement joins TRBV5-1 to TRBJ2-5, with D tentatively TRBD1 (6 bases). V gave up 5 bases and J gave up 5 bases, with 19 bases separating them. The CDR3 has 15 amino acids. CDR1 is SGHRS, CDR2 YFSETQ, per germline. CDR3 protein: CASSFMDSLEETQYF. In nucleotides, the CDR3 is TGCGCCAGCAGTTTTATGGACAGCCTAGAGGAGACCCAGTACTTC.

This clone was observed a handful of times. CDR3 DNA sequence: TGTGCCAGCAGCAAAGAGACTGGACAGGGGAGTTCCTACGAGCAGTACTTC. This sequence encodes CASSKETGQGSSYEQYF. The chain carries TRBV21-1 and TRBJ2-7; no check of the table's D call, TRBD1, against the DNA was made. TRBV21-1 is classified as a pseudogene. CDR3 size: 17 residues.

The table lists this clone with many counts. The chain has TRBV7-9 and TRBJ2-5; 10 nucleotides line up with TRBD1. The CDR3 spans 14 residues. Germline CDR1 is SEHNR and CDR2 is FQNEAQ (reference sequence). V trimming: 5 bases; J trimming: 5 bases; junction bases outside the gene matches: 5. The CDR3 loop reads CASSRQGAKETQYF. CDR3 nucleotides: TGTGCCAGCAGCCGACAGGGGGCGAAGGAGACCCAGTACTTC.

The chain is built from TRBV11-3 and TRBJ1-1; perhaps TRBD1 as D (6 bases). The CDR3 totals 14 residues. Trimming left V 2 bases short and J 4 bases short, with 11 bases between. In germline, CDR1 is SGHNT, CDR2 YENEEA. The CDR3 DNA reads as TGTGCCAGCAGCTTACAGGGGACGGGCACTGAAGCTTTCTTT. This translates into CASSLQGTGTEAFF. Based on the CDR3 plus reference TRBV11-3 and TRBJ1-1, the full variable domain is EAGVVQSPRYKIIEKKQPVAFWCNPISGHNTLYWYLQNLGQGPELLIRYENEEAVDDSQLPKDRFSAERLKGVDSTLKIQPAELGDSAVYLCASSLQGTGTEAFFGQGTRLTVV.

The table lists this clone with a count of one. V gene TRBV30 combines with J gene TRBJ2-7, with 12 bases identical to TRBD2. The CDR3 totals 13 residues. Looked up from germline, CDR1 is GTSNPN and CDR2 is SVGIG (reference sequence). V shed 5 bases and J 2 bases; nucleotides not matched to a gene: 1. CDR3 region: CAWGLAGPYEQYF. As DNA, the CDR3 is TGTGCCTGGGGACTAGCGGGGCCCTACGAGCAGTACTTC.

The V gene is TRBV6-5, the J gene TRBJ2-5; 7 bases align to TRBD1. J lost 2 bases, V lost 5 bases, and 5 bases had no gene match. The V gene's germline CDR1 is MNHEY and CDR2 SVGAGI. The CDR3 covers 14 residues. CDR3 sequence (DNA): TGTGCCAGCAGTGCCGGGACAGTACAAGAGACCCAGTACTTC. Its translation is CASSAGTVQETQYF.

This clone showed up just a few times. The rearrangement joins TRBV27 to TRBJ1-2; D uncertain. The V and J ends lost 5 bases and 6 bases respectively, with 16 bases between them. This CDR3 has 14 residues. Germline V gene lookup returns CDR1 MNHEY and CDR2 SMNVEV (reference sequence). In DNA, the CDR3 is TGTGCCAGCAGTCTCCGGGGAGGGAGGCATGGCTACACCTTC. Residues: CASSLRGGRHGYTF.

As regards this clone: This sample includes further DNA sequences coding for the same CDR3. V usage is TRBV5-1 and J usage is TRBJ2-3, with 8 bases lining up with TRBD1. V was clipped by 2 bases and J by 0 bases; unmatched bases: 2. The CDR3 runs to 15 residues. CDR1 is SGHRS, CDR2 YFSETQ, per germline. The CDR3 reads CASSFRTGSTDTQYF. CDR3 in DNA: TGCGCCAGCAGCTTTAGGACAGGGAGCACAGATACGCAGTATTTT. The whole variable domain, remainder taken from reference TRBV5-1 and TRBJ2-3, is KAGVTQTPRYLIKTRGQQVTLSCSPISGHRSVSWYQQTPGQGLQFLFEYFSETQRNKGNFPGRFSGRQFSNSRSEMNVSTLELGDSALYLCASSFRTGSTDTQYFGPGTRLTVL.

The sample holds many counts of this clone. The chain has TRBV7-2 and TRBJ2-5; the D is unclear. Trimming stripped 5 bases from V and 1 base from J, with 2 bases between. CDR1 is SGHTA, CDR2 FQGNSA, per germline. The CDR3 is 11 amino acids. DNA for the CDR3: TGTGCCAGCAGCCGCCAAGAGACCCAGTACTTC. Amino acids: CASSRQETQYF.

The sample holds a few counts of this clone. Other DNA sequences in the sample encode the same CDR3. The chain combines TRBV5-1 with TRBJ2-7; D remains unclear. Germline V gene data show CDR1 as SGHRS and CDR2 as YFSETQ. Trimming left V 4 bases short and J 0 bases short, with 11 bases between. The CDR3 is 14 residues long. The CDR3 loop is CASSLDPSSYEQYF. As DNA, the CDR3 is TGCGCCAGCAGCCTGGACCCGAGCTCCTACGAGCAGTACTTC.

The chain has TRBV7-2 and TRBJ2-7; D is possibly TRBD1 (6 bases). Deletions cut 4 bases from V and 0 bases from J, with 13 bases between. CDR1 and CDR2 from the germline V gene are SGHTA and FQGNSA. The CDR3 sequence is 15 residues long. The CDR3 loop is CASSSRQVYSYEQYF. The DNA of the CDR3 is TGTGCCAGCAGCTCGCGACAGGTTTACTCCTACGAGCAGTACTTC.

A word on this clone: Other nucleotide sequences in the sample specify the same CDR3. The CDR3 protein is CASSVSGGSYNEQFF. DNA for the CDR3: TGTGCCAGCAGCGTGAGCGGGGGGTCCTACAATGAGCAGTTCTTC. This chain connects TRBV9 to TRBJ2-1, with TRBD2 matching 9 bases. Unmatched junction bases numbered 1, after V lost 2 bases and J lost 1 base. The CDR3 runs to 15 residues. CDR1 is SGDLS and CDR2 is YYNGEE in the germline V gene.

V is TRBV27 and J is TRBJ1-1, with D possibly matching TRBD1 (5 bases). The CDR3 totals 14 residues. CDR1 is MNHEY, CDR2 SMNVEV, per germline (reference sequence). The ends were cut back, 3 bases at V and 2 bases at J, with 10 bases in the middle. The CDR3 spells CASSFPGGNTEAFF. In nucleotides, the CDR3 is TGTGCCAGCAGTTTCCCGGGGGGTAACACTGAAGCTTTCTTT.

This clone was counted between two and nine times. V usage is TRBV6-6 and J usage is TRBJ1-2; 7 bases agree with TRBD1. There are 15 residues in the CDR3. The junction had 8 bases not matched to a gene; V was cut back by 6 bases and J by 1 base. Germline CDR1 and CDR2: MNHNY and SVGAGI (reference sequence). CDR3 nucleotide sequence: TGTGCCAGCAGGCCCAAGACAGGGAGTAACTATGGCTACACCTTC. Translating it yields CASRPKTGSNYGYTF.

This clone was found a few times. The chain links TRBV4-3 to TRBJ2-7; 10 bases line up with TRBD2. Germline V lookup: CDR1 LGHNA, CDR2 YSLEER. The CDR3 is 17 residues long. The V and J ends lost 0 bases and 3 bases, in that order; junction bases with no gene match: 8. DNA for the CDR3: TGCGCCAGCAGCCAAGATCGAACTAGCGGGGCGAGCTACGAGCAGTACTTC. The encoded protein is CASSQDRTSGASYEQYF.

DNA for the CDR3: TGTGCCTGGAGTGTATACGGGTATAATTCACCCCTCCACTTT. Residues: CAWSVYGYNSPLHF. The gene calls are TRBV30 and TRBJ1-6; D gene ambiguous. V gave up 0 bases and J gave up 4 bases, with 7 bases separating them. Germline V gene lookup returns CDR1 GTSNPN and CDR2 SVGIG (reference sequence). The CDR3 consists of 14 residues.

The V gene is TRBV28, the J gene TRBJ2-1; TRBD1 agrees at 10 bases. The germline V gene has CDR1 MDHEN and CDR2 SYDVKM. The CDR3 sequence is 16 residues long. The J segment lost 8 bases and the V segment lost 4 bases, leaving 11 bases of the junction unmatched. The CDR3 region has the DNA TGTGCCAGCAGTTCCCCCGGGACAGGGGCGCCCGATGAGCAGTTCTTC. Its protein product is CASSSPGTGAPDEQFF.

This chain joins TRBV6-1 and TRBJ2-4, with D perhaps TRBD1 (6 bases). CDR3 size: 16 residues. In germline, CDR1 is MNHNS, CDR2 SASEGT. Trimming shortened V by 6 bases and J by 0 bases, and 15 bases separated the two germline ends. CDR3 nucleotide sequence: TGTGCCAGCAGCGAAAGCCGGGACATAGCCAAAAACATTCAGTACTTC. It yields the protein CASSESRDIAKNIQYF.

The rearrangement links TRBV25-1 to TRBJ1-6; 10 nucleotides align to TRBD1. V was pared by 8 bases and J by 7 bases, with 2 bases of the junction left unmatched. The germline CDR1 and CDR2 sequences are MGHDK and SYGVNS. The CDR3 consists of 13 residues. The CDR3 sequence: CASQGQGNSPLHF. CDR3 nucleotide sequence: TGTGCCAGCCAGGGACAGGGGAATTCACCCCTCCACTTT.

This clone was seen more than once but under ten times. This chain uses TRBV7-9 with TRBJ2-3, with D possibly TRBD1 on 5 matching bases. The germline V and J ends were trimmed by 1 base and 6 bases, with 14 bases remaining between them. CDR3 length: 15 amino acids. Germline V gives CDR1 SEHNR, CDR2 FQNEAQ (reference sequence). The CDR3 bases are TGTGCCAGCAGCTTAGGCCAGGGAACGGCTGATACGCAGTATTTT. Its protein is CASSLGQGTADTQYF.